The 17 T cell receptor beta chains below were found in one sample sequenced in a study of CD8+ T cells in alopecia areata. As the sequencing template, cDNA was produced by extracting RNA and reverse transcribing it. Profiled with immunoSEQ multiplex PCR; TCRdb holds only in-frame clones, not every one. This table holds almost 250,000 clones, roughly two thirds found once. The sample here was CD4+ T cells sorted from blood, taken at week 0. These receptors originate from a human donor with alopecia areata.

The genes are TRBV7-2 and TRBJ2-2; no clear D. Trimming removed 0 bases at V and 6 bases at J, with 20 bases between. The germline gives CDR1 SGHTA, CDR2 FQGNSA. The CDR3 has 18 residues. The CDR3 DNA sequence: TGTGCCAGCAGCTTAGCCATTGGGTCCACCGGTAGGGCCGGGGAGCTGTTTTTT. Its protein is CASSLAIGSTGRAGELFF. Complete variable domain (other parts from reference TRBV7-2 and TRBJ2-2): GAGVSQSPSNKVTEKGKDVELRCDPISGHTALYWYRQSLGQGLEFLIYFQGNSAPDKSGLPSDRFSAERTGGSVSTLTIQRTQQEDSAVYLCASSLAIGSTGRAGELFFGEGSRLTVL.

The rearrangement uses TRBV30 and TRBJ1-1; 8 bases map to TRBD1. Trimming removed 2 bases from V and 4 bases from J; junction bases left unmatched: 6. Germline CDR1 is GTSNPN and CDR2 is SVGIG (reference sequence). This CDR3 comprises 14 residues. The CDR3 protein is CAWSPGGVGTEAFF. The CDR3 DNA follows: TGTGCCTGGAGTCCAGGGGGCGTCGGCACTGAAGCTTTCTTT.

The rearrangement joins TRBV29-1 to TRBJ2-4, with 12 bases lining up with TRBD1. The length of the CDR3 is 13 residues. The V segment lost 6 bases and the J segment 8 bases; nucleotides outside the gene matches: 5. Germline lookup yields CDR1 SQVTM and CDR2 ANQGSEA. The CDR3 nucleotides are TGCAGCGTAGGGACAGGGGGCTACGACATTCAGTACTTC. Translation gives CSVGTGGYDIQYF.

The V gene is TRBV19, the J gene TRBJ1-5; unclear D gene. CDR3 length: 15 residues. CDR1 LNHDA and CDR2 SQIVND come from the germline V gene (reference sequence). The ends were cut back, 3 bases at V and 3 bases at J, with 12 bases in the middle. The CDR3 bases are TGTGCCAGTAGTATCCGGACGTCTCCCAATCAGCCCCAGCATTTT. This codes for CASSIRTSPNQPQHF.

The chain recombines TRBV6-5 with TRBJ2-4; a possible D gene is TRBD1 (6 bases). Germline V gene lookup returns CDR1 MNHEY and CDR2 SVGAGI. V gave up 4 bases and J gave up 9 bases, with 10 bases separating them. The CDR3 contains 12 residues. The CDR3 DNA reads TGTGCCAGCAGTTCGAACAGGGTCATTCAGTACTTC. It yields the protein CASSSNRVIQYF.

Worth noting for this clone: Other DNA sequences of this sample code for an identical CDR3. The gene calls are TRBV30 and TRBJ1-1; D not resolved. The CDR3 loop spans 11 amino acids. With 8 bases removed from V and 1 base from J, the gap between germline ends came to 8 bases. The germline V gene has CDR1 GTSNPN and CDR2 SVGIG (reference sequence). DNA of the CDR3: TGTGCCGGCCGGAAGAACACTGAAGCTTTCTTT. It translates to CAGRKNTEAFF.

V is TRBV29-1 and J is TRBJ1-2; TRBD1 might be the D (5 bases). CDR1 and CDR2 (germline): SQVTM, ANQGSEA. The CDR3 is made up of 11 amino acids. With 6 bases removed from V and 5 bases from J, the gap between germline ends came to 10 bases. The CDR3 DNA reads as TGCAGCGTGGGGCACCTTTATGGCTACACCTTC. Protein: CSVGHLYGYTF.

The CDR3 spells CAWSRGIPTNEKLFF. The CDR3 DNA is TGTGCCTGGAGCCGGGGGATCCCAACTAATGAAAAACTGTTTTTT. The chain couples TRBV30 to TRBJ1-4, with D tentatively TRBD1 (5 bases). The V end was cut by 3 bases, the J end by 0 bases, with 11 bases between. The CDR3 has 15 residues. Germline CDR1 is GTSNPN and CDR2 is SVGIG (reference sequence).

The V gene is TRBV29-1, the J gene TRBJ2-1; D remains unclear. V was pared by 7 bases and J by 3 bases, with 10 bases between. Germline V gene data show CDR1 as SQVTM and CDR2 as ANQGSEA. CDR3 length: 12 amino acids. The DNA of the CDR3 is TGCAGCGCCGGGCACAGCTACAATGAGCAGTTCTTC. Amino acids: CSAGHSYNEQFF.

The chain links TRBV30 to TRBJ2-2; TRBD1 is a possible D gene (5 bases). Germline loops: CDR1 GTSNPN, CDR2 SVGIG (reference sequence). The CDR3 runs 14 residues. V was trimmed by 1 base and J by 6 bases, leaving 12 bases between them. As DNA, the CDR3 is TGTGCCTGGAGTGAGCAGGGTTTGGCCGGGGAGCTGTTTTTT. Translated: CAWSEQGLAGELFF.

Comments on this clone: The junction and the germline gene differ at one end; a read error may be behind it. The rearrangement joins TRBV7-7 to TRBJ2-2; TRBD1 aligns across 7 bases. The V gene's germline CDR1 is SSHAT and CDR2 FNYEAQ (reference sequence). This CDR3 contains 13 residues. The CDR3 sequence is CASSETGPGELFF. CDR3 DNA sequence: TGTGCTAGCAGCGAGACAGGGCCCGGGGAGCTGTTTTTT.

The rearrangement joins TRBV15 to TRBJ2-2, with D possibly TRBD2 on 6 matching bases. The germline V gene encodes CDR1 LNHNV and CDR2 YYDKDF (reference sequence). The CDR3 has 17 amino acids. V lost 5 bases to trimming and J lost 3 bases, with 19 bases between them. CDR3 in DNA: TGTGCCACCAGCCCCAGCCCGGGACGGAGGGACACCGGGGAGCTGTTTTTT. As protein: CATSPSPGRRDTGELFF.

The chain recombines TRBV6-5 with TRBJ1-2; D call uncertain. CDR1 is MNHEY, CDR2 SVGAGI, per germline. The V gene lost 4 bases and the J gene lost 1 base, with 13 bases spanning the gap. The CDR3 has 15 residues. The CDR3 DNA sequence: TGTGCCAGCAGTTTTGGACGGGGATATAACTATGGCTACACCTTC. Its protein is CASSFGRGYNYGYTF.

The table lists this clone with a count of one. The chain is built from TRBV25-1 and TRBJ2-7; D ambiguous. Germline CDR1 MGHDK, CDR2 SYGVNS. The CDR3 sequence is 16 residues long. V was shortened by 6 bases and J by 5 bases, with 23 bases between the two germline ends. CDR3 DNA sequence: TGTGCCAGCAGGATCAAGACACGGGTTCTTTCTAACGAGCAGTACTTC. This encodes CASRIKTRVLSNEQYF.

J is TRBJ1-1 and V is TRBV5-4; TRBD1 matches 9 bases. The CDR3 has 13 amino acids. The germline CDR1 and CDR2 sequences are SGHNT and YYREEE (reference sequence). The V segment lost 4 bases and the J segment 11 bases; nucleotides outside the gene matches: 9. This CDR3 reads CASSLPRTGVAFF. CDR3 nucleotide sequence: TGTGCCAGCAGCCTTCCCCGGACAGGGGTCGCTTTCTTT.

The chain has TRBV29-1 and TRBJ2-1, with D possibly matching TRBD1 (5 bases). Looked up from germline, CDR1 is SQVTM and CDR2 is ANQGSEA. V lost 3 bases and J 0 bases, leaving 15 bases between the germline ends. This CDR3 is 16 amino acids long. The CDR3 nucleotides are TGCAGCGTTGACTCGGCAGGGTTTGACTCCTACAATGAGCAGTTCTTC. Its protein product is CSVDSAGFDSYNEQFF.

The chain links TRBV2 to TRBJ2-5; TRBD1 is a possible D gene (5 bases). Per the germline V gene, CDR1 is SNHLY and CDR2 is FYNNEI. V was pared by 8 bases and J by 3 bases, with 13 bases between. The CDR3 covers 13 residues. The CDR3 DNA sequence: TGTGCCAGCGGTGGACAATCGAAAGAGACCCAGTACTTC. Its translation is CASGGQSKETQYF.